The next 6 T cell receptor beta chains were all read from a single sample in a study of T-cell memory formation after mild COVID-19. TCRdb fed the 5' RACE reads into MiXCR, producing one record per CDR3 protein. The table includes 160,000 or so distinct CDR3 sequences, roughly 31% detected once. The material sequenced was PBMCs or a T cell subset sorted from them (not recorded which). All receptors come from an adult woman who had mild COVID-19 (a few samples of this study predate the infection). Cell type and time point are not known.

This clonotype has a handful of counts. V gene TRBV5-1 combines with J gene TRBJ2-7; tentative D call: TRBD2 (6 bases). CDR1 and CDR2 (germline): SGHRS, YFSETQ. The CDR3 is 13 residues long. The V and J ends lost 5 bases and 7 bases respectively, with 16 bases between them. In nucleotides, the CDR3 is TGCGCCAGCAGACCGGAGGGGTCAGGGGAGCAGTACTTC. Translating gives CASRPEGSGEQYF.

In its sample, this clonotype was seen many times. The V call is TRBV5-1, the J call TRBJ2-5; possibly TRBD2 for D (6 bases). Trimming pared 0 bases from V and 7 bases from J, leaving 16 bases between. This CDR3 contains 15 residues. Germline values: CDR1 SGHRS, CDR2 YFSETQ. As DNA, the CDR3 is TGCGCCAGCAGCTTGGACGGGAGCGAGTTGGGGACCCAGTACTTC. The encoded protein is CASSLDGSELGTQYF.

This clonotype was recorded a few times. The rearrangement links TRBV4-3 to TRBJ2-7, with D hard to call. Trimming pared 1 base from V and 4 bases from J, leaving 8 bases between. In germline, CDR1 is LGHNA, CDR2 YSLEER. This CDR3 has 13 residues. The CDR3 bases are TGCGCCAGCAGCCAAGGGCCCCTATACGAGCAGTACTTC. Protein product: CASSQGPLYEQYF.

The table lists this clonotype with a few counts. This chain joins TRBV12-3 or TRBV12-4 and TRBJ1-2; no reliable D call. This CDR3 spans 13 amino acids. Trimming removed 3 bases at V and 8 bases at J, with 13 bases between. The CDR3 protein is CASSFEGSRGYTF. The DNA of the CDR3 is TGTGCCAGCAGTTTCGAGGGTTCGAGGGGCTACACCTTC.

V usage is TRBV4-1 and J usage is TRBJ2-3; 7 bases map to TRBD2. The CDR3 has 17 residues. From germline, CDR1 is MGHRA and CDR2 YSYEKL. J was trimmed by 0 bases and V by 6 bases; bases with no gene match: 12. The CDR3 spells CASRPLPGGPSTDTQYF. The CDR3 DNA follows: TGCGCCAGCAGACCACTCCCGGGGGGTCCCAGCACAGATACGCAGTATTTT.

This chain connects TRBV19 to TRBJ1-1, with D tentatively TRBD1 (6 bases). The germline gives CDR1 LNHDA, CDR2 SQIVND (reference sequence). V lost 9 bases and J lost 6, with 17 bases in between. The CDR3 contains 13 residues. The CDR3 reads CASLHRDIAEAFF. In DNA, the CDR3 is TGTGCCAGCCTGCACAGGGATATCGCTGAAGCTTTCTTT.